These 14 T cell receptor beta chains were sequenced from one sample in a study of vaccination effects on CD4 cells after COVID-19. Method: immunoSEQ multiplex PCR; TCRdb's copy keeps in-frame clones and lacks some. Here the sample spans about 45,000 clones, 65% to 70% being singletons. No antigen has been identified for these receptors. Sequencing was preceded by expansion of antigen-specific CD4+ T cells with viral peptide pools in the ViraFEST assay. CD4+ T cells were isolated after around 10 days of culture. Their SARS-CoV-2 infection, verified by PCR, occurred between March and December 2020. Sample: CD4+ T cells from PBMCs cultured with a peptide pool, taken before COVID-19 vaccination. These TCRs come from a human donor who had a prior SARS-CoV-2 infection.

V gene TRBV19 combines with J gene TRBJ1-1, with 7 bases matching TRBD1. There are 15 residues in the CDR3. J lost 0 bases, V lost 5 bases, and 6 bases had no gene match. The germline V gene encodes CDR1 LNHDA and CDR2 SQIVND (reference sequence). CDR3 region: CASSFDREMNTEAFF. The CDR3 DNA is TGTGCCAGTAGTTTCGACAGGGAGATGAACACTGAAGCTTTCTTT. The complete variable domain, with remaining parts taken from reference TRBV19 and TRBJ1-1, reads DGGITQSPKYLFRKEGQNVTLSCEQNLNHDAMYWYRQDPGQGLRLIYYSQIVNDFQKGDIAEGYSVSREKKESFPLTVTSAQKNPTAFYLCASSFDREMNTEAFFGQGTRLTVV.

J is TRBJ2-5 and V is TRBV6-5; D not resolved. The length of the CDR3 is 13 residues. In germline, CDR1 is MNHEY, CDR2 SVGAGI. V was clipped by 2 bases and J by 5 bases, with 9 bases between them. The CDR3: CASSYPGMETQYF. The CDR3 region has the DNA TGTGCCAGCAGTTACCCGGGCATGGAGACCCAGTACTTC.

This clone was picked up a small number of times. The rearrangement joins TRBV6-2 or TRBV6-3 to TRBJ1-1; D call uncertain. V was cut by 2 bases and J by 1 base, with 5 bases left in between. Per germline, CDR1 MNHEY and CDR2 SVGEGT. The CDR3 covers 13 residues. Written as DNA, the CDR3 is TGTGCCAGCAGTTACATAAGGAACACTGAAGCTTTCTTT. The encoded protein is CASSYIRNTEAFF.

This chain uses TRBV9 with TRBJ2-1; TRBD1 aligns across 8 bases. The germline gives CDR1 SGDLS, CDR2 YYNGEE. The CDR3 runs to 15 residues. V shed 3 bases, J shed 5 bases, and the junction held 7 bases outside the gene matches. This CDR3 is CASSARQGKDNEQFF. The CDR3 DNA sequence: TGTGCCAGCAGCGCCCGACAGGGGAAGGACAATGAGCAGTTCTTC.

The CDR3 DNA is TGTGCCAGCAGGTTGACTAGCGGGGGCCATGAGCAGTTCTTC. It specifies CASRLTSGGHEQFF. The chain couples TRBV7-9 to TRBJ2-1; 12 positions agree with TRBD2. This CDR3 is 14 amino acids long. Trimming took 6 bases from V and 8 from J; bases not matched to a gene: 5. Germline-derived CDR1 and CDR2 are SEHNR and FQNEAQ (reference sequence).

This chain links TRBV30 with TRBJ2-7; D possibly matches TRBD1 or TRBD2 (5 bases each). The CDR3 contains 13 residues. Trimming pared 2 bases from V and 1 base from J, leaving 9 bases between. The germline V gene encodes CDR1 GTSNPN and CDR2 SVGIG (reference sequence). CDR3 protein: CAWSFGGSYEQYF. CDR3 sequence (DNA): TGTGCCTGGAGTTTTGGGGGATCCTACGAGCAGTACTTC.

A few counts support this clone. This chain joins TRBV5-5 and TRBJ2-7; D is ambiguous. Germline V gene lookup returns CDR1 SGHKS and CDR2 YYEKEE (reference sequence). This CDR3 contains 14 residues. The germline V and J ends were trimmed by 2 bases and 2 bases, with 11 bases remaining between them. CDR3 bases: TGTGCCAGCAGCTTCCATAAAGGAACCTACGAGCAGTACTTC. Residues: CASSFHKGTYEQYF. Full variable domain (outside the CDR3, taken from reference TRBV5-5 and TRBJ2-7): DAGVTQSPTHLIKTRGQQVTLRCSPISGHKSVSWYQQVLGQGPQFIFQYYEKEERGRGNFPDRFSARQFPNYSSELNVNALLLGDSALYLCASSFHKGTYEQYFGPGTRLTVT.

This sequence joins TRBV11-2 and TRBJ2-1; TRBD2 might be the D (6 bases). Trimming took off 1 base at V and 5 bases at J, with 18 bases between the two ends. Per germline, CDR1 SGHAT and CDR2 FQNNGV. This CDR3 has 17 amino acids. The CDR3: CASSLVYGSQYDNEQFF. DNA for the CDR3: TGTGCCAGCAGCTTAGTGTACGGGAGCCAGTATGACAATGAGCAGTTCTTC.

The table lists this clone with a few counts. The chain uses TRBV7-2 and TRBJ2-7; the match to TRBD1 covers 9 bases. Germline trimming cut 0 bases from V and 4 bases from J; bases unmatched to any gene: 7. The CDR3 consists of 16 residues. The germline gives CDR1 SGHTA, CDR2 FQGNSA. The CDR3 nucleotides read TGTGCCAGCAGCTTAGCGTTGGGACAGGGTGTTTACGAGCAGTACTTC. This sequence encodes CASSLALGQGVYEQYF.

The chain employs TRBV2 and TRBJ1-1; D unresolved. Germline V gene sequence: CDR1 SNHLY, CDR2 FYNNEI. The V end lost 8 bases, the J end lost 3 bases, and 7 bases lay between the germline ends. The CDR3 has 11 residues. The CDR3 loop reads CASGPYTEAFF. The CDR3 DNA sequence: TGTGCCAGCGGGCCATACACTGAAGCTTTCTTT. Together with reference TRBV2 and TRBJ1-1, the CDR3 gives the full variable domain: EPEVTQTPSHQVTQMGQEVILRCVPISNHLYFYWYRQILGQKVEFLVSFYNNEISEKSEIFDDQFSVERPDGSNFTLKIRSTKLEDSAMYFCASGPYTEAFFGQGTRLTVV.

The genes are TRBV4-2 and TRBJ2-1, with D possibly TRBD1 on 5 matching bases. Trimming cost V 4 bases and J 5 bases, with 18 bases left between them. Germline values: CDR1 LGHNA, CDR2 YNFKEQ. The CDR3 is 16 amino acids. For the CDR3, the DNA is TGTGCCAGCAGCCGACAACCTACCGACAGAGACAATGAGCAGTTCTTC. Translating gives CASSRQPTDRDNEQFF.

The CDR3 coding sequence is TGTGCCAGCTCACTAAACACTATGGGACAGGGGGCAATCTATGGCTACACCTTC. It yields the protein CASSLNTMGQGAIYGYTF. The chain combines TRBV18 with TRBJ1-2, with TRBD1 identical over 12 bases. Germline V gives CDR1 KGHSH, CDR2 LQKENI. J lost 4 bases, V lost 4 bases, and 13 bases had no gene match. The CDR3 is 18 residues long.

This chain uses TRBV7-9 with TRBJ1-2; tentative D call: TRBD1 (5 bases). Germline V gene data show CDR1 as SEHNR and CDR2 as FQNEAQ (reference sequence). The CDR3 sequence is 14 residues long. V lost 3 bases, J lost 0 bases, and 8 bases lay in between. The CDR3: CASSFGAANYGYTF. The CDR3 DNA is TGTGCCAGCAGCTTTGGGGCAGCTAACTATGGCTACACCTTC.

The rearrangement links TRBV7-9 to TRBJ1-2; D is possibly TRBD1 (6 bases). This CDR3 region has 13 residues. Deletions cut 10 bases from V and 8 bases from J, with 20 bases between. Germline values: CDR1 SEHNR, CDR2 FQNEAQ (reference sequence). DNA of the CDR3: TGTGCCACACAAAAAACGGGGGGCGAAGGCTACACCTTC. It codes for CATQKTGGEGYTF.